This T cell receptor (beta chain) derives from a study of CD8 T cells in ankylosing spondylitis. Study conclusions and caveats: Clones linked with disease were CD8+ and fairly uncommon in the peripheral blood.

Construction of TCR beta libraries was performed using quantitative 5'-RACE with molecular barcodes. TCRdb recomputed calls from the 5' RACE reads with MiXCR, one row per CDR3 protein. Of some 300,000 distinct CDR3 sequences in the sample, 20% to 25% were seen once. This clonotype was observed at least ten times. Its matching antigen is unknown. J gave up 8 bases and V 6 bases, and 2 bases lay outside the gene matches. The CDR3 spans 12 residues. The germline V gene encodes CDR1 DFQATT and CDR2 SNEGSKA (reference sequence). The sequenced sample consisted of blood, either unsorted or a sorted T cell fraction (not recorded which). V gene TRBV20-1 combines with J gene TRBJ2-3, with 13 bases aligning to TRBD2. The clonotype was recovered from a female donor with ankylosing spondylitis or in good health (not recorded which). The CDR3 DNA reads as TGCAGTGCAGGGACTAGCGGGGCTACGCAGTATTTT. This encodes CSAGTSGATQYF.